This TCR beta chain came from a study of cytomegalovirus exposure and HLA in healthy donors. Points from the study as a whole: In a later analysis, productive TCRs from donors in an Asian-associated ancestry cluster reportedly carried fewer N-insertions than the cohort mean. As confirmed in vitro, a few CMV-associated chains were specific for CMV antigens. A later analysis found most CMV-associated TCR beta chains apparently HLA-restricted.

Donors sampled were nominally healthy, though unrecorded immune exposures were likely. On this clone: Its cognate antigen is unknown.

The PCR employed 60 Vbeta primers together with 13 Jbeta primers. Using immunoSEQ multiplex PCR, the repertoire was profiled, and TCRdb retains in-frame clones only, with some absent. The sample holds roughly 200,000 clones, roughly 70% seen once. This CDR3 is 15 amino acids long. V was clipped by 8 bases and J by 9 bases, with 23 bases between them. Germline V gene data show CDR1 as MGHDK and CDR2 as SYGVNS. This clonotype was obtained from a woman aged 25-40 years in good health and CMV-seronegative. Sequenced material: PBMCs. The chain couples TRBV25-1 to TRBJ2-1, with D perhaps TRBD2 (6 bases). CDR3: CASAETRSLSGEQFF. As DNA, the CDR3 is TGTGCCAGCGCCGAGACTAGATCCCTGTCGGGTGAGCAGTTCTTC.